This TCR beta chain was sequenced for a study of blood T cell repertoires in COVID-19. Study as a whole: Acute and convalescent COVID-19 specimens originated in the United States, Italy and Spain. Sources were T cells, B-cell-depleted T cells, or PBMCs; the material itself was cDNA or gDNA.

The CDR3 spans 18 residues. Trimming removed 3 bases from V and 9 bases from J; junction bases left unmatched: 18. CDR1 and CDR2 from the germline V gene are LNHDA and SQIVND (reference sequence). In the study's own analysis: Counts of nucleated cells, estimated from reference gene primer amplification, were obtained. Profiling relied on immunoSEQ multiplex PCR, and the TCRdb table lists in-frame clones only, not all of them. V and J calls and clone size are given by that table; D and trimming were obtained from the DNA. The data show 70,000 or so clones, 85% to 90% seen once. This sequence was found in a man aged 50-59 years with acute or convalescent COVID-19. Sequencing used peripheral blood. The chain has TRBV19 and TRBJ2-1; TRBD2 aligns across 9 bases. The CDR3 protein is CASSMRGQWVAGAGEQFF. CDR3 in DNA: TGTGCCAGTAGTATGAGGGGACAGTGGGTAGCGGGAGCGGGTGAGCAGTTCTTC. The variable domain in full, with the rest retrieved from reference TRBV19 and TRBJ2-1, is DGGITQSPKYLFRKEGQNVTLSCEQNLNHDAMYWYRQDPGQGLRLIYYSQIVNDFQKGDIAEGYSVSREKKESFPLTVTSAQKNPTAFYLCASSMRGQWVAGAGEQFFGPGTRLTVL.